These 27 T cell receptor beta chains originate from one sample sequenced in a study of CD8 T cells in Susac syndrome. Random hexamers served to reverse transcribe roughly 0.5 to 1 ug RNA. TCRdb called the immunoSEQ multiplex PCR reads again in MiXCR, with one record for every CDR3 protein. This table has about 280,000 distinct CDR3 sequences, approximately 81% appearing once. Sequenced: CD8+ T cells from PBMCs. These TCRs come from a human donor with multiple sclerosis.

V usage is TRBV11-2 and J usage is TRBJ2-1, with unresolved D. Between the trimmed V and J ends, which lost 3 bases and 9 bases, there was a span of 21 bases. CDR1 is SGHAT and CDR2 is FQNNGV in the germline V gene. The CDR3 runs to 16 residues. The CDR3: CASSFRYSRVVSEQFF. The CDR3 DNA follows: TGTGCCAGCAGCTTCCGGTATTCTAGAGTTGTCAGTGAGCAGTTCTTC.

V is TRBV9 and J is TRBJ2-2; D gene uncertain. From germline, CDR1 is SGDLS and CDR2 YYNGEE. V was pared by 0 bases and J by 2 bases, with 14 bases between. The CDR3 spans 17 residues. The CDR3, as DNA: TGTGCCAGCAGCGTAGCGGTCGGCGAGGTCAACACCGGGGAGCTGTTTTTT. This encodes CASSVAVGEVNTGELFF.

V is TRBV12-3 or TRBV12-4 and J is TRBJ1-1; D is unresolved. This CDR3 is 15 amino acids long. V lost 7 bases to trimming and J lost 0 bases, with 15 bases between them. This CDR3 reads CASTHPGGMNTEAFF. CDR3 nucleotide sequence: TGTGCCAGCACCCATCCGGGAGGTATGAACACTGAAGCTTTCTTT.

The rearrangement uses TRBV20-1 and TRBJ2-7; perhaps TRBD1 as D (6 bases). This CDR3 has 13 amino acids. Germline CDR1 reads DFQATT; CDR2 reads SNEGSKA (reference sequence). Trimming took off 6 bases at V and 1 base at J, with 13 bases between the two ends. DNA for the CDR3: TGCAGTGCCACTTTGGGGGCATCCTACGAGCAGTACTTC. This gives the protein CSATLGASYEQYF.

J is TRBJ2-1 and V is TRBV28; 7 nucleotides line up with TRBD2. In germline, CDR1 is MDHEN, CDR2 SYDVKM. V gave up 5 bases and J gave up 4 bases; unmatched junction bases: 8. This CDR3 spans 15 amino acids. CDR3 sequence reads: CASSQTGGRYNEQFF. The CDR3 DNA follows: TGTGCCAGCAGTCAAACGGGGGGTAGGTACAATGAGCAGTTCTTC.

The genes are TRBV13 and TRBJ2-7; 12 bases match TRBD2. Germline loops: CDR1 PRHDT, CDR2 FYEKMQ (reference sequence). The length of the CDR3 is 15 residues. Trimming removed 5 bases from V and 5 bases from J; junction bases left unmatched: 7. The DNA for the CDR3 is TGTGCCAGCAGCCTTCCGACTAGCGGGGGCCACGAGCAGTACTTC. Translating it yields CASSLPTSGGHEQYF.

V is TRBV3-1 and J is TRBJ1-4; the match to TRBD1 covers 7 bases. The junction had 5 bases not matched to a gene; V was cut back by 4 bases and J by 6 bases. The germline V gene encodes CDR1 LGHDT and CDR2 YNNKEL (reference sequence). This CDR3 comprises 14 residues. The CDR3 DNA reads TGTGCCAGCAGCCTGCGACAGGGTGATGAAAAACTGTTTTTT. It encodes CASSLRQGDEKLFF. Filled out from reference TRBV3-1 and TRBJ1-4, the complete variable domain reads DTAVSQTPKYLVTQMGNDKSIKCEQNLGHDTMYWYKQDSKKFLKIMFSYNNKELIINETVPNRFSPKSPDKAHLNLHINSLELGDSAVYFCASSLRQGDEKLFFGSGTQLSVL.

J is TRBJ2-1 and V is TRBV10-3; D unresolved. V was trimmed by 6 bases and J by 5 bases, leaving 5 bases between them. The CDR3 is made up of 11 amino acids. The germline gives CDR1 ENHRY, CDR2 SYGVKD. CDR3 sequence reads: CAIRINNEQFF. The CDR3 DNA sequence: TGTGCCATCAGAATAAACAATGAGCAGTTCTTC.

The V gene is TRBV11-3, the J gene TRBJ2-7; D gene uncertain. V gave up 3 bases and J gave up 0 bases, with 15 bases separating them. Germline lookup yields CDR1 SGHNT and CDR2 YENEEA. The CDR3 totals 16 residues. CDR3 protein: CASSFTTATLSYEQYF. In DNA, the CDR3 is TGTGCCAGCAGCTTCACTACAGCTACGCTCTCCTACGAGCAGTACTTC.

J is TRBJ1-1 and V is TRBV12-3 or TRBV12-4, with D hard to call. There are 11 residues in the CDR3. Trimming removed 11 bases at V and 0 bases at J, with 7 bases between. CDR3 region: CAPLVNTEAFF. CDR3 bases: TGTGCCCCTTTGGTGAACACTGAAGCTTTCTTT.

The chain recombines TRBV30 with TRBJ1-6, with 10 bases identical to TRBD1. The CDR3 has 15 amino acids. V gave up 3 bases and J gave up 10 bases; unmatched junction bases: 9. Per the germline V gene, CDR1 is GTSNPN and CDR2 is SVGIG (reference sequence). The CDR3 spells CAWRRQGAVRSPLHF. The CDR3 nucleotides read TGTGCCTGGAGACGACAGGGGGCGGTTCGGTCACCCCTCCACTTT.

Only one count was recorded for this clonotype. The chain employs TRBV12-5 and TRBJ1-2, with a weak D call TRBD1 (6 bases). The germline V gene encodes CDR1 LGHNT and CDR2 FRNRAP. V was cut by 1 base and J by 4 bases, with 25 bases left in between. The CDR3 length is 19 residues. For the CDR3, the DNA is TGTGCTAGTGGTTTGGACCCCCGGGACACCGTCGGCCTAGGCTATGGCTACACCTTC. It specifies CASGLDPRDTVGLGYGYTF.

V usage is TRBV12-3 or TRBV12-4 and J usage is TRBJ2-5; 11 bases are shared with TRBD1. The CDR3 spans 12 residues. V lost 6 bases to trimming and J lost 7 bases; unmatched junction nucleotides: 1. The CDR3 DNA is TGTGCCAGCAGAGGACAGGGGGCGACCCAGTACTTC. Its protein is CASRGQGATQYF.

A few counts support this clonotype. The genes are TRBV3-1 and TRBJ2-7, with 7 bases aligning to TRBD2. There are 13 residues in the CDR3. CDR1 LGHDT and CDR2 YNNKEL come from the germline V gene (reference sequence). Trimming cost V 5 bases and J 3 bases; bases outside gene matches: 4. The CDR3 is CASSDTSDYEQYF. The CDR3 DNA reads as TGTGCCAGCAGCGATACTAGCGACTACGAGCAGTACTTC.

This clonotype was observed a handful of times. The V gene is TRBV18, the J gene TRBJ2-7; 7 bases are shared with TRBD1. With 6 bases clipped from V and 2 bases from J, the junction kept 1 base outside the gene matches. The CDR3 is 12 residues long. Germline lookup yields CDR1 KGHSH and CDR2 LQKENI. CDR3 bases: TGTGCCAGCTCCGGGACAGCCTACGAGCAGTACTTC. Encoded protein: CASSGTAYEQYF.

The CDR3 sequence: CASSFGQTGELFF. The CDR3 region has the DNA TGTGCCAGCAGTTTCGGACAAACCGGGGAGCTGTTTTTT. The rearrangement links TRBV28 to TRBJ2-2; weak D call: TRBD1 (5 bases). The CDR3 has 13 residues. Trimming took 3 bases from V and 5 from J, leaving 7 bases between them. CDR1 and CDR2 from the germline V gene are MDHEN and SYDVKM. The variable domain in full, with the rest retrieved from reference TRBV28 and TRBJ2-2, is DVKVTQSSRYLVKRTGEKVFLECVQDMDHENMFWYRQDPGLGLRLIYFSYDVKMKEKGDIPEGYSVSREKKERFSLILESASTNQTSMYLCASSFGQTGELFFGEGSRLTVL.

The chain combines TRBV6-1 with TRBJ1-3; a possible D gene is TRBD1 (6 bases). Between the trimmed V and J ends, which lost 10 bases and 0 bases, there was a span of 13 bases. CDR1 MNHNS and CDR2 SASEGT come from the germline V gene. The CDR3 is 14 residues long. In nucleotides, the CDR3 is TGTGCCATAAGGGACACCAGCTCTGGAAACACCATATATTTT. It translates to CAIRDTSSGNTIYF.

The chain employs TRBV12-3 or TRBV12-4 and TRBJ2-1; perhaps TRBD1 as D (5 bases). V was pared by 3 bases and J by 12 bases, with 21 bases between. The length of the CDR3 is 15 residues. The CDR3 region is CASSFTTESPMLQFF. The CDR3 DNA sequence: TGTGCCAGCAGTTTCACGACAGAAAGTCCAATGTTGCAGTTCTTC.

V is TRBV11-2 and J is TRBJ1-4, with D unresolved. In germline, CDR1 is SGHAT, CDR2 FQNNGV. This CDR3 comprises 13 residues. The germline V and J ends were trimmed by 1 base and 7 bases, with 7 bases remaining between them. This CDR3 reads CASSLGGGEKLFF. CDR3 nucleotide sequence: TGTGCCAGCAGCTTAGGAGGAGGTGAAAAACTGTTTTTT.

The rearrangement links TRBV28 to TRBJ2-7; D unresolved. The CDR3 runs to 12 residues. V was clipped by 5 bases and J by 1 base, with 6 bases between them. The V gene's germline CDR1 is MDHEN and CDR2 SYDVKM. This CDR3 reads CASSTISYEQYF. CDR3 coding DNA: TGTGCCAGCAGTACTATTTCCTACGAGCAGTACTTC.

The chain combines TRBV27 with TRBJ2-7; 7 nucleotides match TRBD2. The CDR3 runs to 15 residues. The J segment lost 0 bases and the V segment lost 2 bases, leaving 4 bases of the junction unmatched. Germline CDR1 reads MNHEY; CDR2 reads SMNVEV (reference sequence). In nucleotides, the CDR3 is TGTGCCAGCAGTTTACGCGGGACTACCTCCTACGAGCAGTACTTC. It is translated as CASSLRGTTSYEQYF.

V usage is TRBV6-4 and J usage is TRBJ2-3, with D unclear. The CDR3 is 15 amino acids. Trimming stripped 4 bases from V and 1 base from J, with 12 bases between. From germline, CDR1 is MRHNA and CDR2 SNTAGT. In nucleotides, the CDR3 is TGTGCCAGCAGTGGCTCTCGCGGAGGCACAGATACGCAGTATTTT. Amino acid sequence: CASSGSRGGTDTQYF.

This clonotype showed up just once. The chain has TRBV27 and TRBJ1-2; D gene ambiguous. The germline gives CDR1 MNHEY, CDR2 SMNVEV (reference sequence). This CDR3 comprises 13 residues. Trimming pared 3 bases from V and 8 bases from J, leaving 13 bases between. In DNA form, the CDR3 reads TGTGCCAGCAGTTTTGGCAAACTGGGGGGCTACACCTTC. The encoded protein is CASSFGKLGGYTF.

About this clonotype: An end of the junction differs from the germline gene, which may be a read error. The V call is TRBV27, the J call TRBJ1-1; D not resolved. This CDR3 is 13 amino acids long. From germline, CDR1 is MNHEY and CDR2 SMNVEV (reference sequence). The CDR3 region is CACSLVANTEAFF. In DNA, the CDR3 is TGTGCCTGCAGTTTAGTGGCGAACACTGAAGCTTTCTTT.

CDR3 sequence (DNA): TGTGCCAGCAGCGCCTTAGAGTCACCCACTAGAGGCTACACCTTC. Translating it yields CASSALESPTRGYTF. The chain employs TRBV9 and TRBJ1-2, with D unresolved. Between the trimmed V and J ends, which lost 3 bases and 8 bases, there was a span of 20 bases. The germline gives CDR1 SGDLS, CDR2 YYNGEE. The CDR3 spans 15 residues.

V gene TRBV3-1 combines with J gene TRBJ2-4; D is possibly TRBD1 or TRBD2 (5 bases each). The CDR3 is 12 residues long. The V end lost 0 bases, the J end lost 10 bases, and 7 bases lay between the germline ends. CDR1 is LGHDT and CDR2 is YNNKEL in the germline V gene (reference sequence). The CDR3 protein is CASSQDWGIQYF. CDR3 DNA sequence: TGTGCCAGCAGCCAAGATTGGGGGATTCAGTACTTC.

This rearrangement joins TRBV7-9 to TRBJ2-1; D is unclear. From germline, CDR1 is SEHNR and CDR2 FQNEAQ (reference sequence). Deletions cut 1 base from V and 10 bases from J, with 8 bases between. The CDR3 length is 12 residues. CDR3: CASSLGWREQFF. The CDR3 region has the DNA TGTGCCAGCAGCTTAGGCTGGCGAGAGCAGTTCTTC.